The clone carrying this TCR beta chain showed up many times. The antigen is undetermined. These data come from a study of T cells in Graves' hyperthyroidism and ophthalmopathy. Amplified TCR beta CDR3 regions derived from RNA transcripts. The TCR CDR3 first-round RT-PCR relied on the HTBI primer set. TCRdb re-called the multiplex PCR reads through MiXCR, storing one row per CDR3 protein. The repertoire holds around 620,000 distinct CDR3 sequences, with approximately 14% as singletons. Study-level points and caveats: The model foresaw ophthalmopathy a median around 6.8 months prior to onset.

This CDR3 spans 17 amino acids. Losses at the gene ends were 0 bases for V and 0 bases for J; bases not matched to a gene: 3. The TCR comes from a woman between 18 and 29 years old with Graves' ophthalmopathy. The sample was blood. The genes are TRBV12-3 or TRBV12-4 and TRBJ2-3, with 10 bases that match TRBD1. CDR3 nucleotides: TGTGCCAGCAGTTTAGCGCCGGGACAGGGGAGCACAGATACGCAGTATTTT. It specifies CASSLAPGQGSTDTQYF.